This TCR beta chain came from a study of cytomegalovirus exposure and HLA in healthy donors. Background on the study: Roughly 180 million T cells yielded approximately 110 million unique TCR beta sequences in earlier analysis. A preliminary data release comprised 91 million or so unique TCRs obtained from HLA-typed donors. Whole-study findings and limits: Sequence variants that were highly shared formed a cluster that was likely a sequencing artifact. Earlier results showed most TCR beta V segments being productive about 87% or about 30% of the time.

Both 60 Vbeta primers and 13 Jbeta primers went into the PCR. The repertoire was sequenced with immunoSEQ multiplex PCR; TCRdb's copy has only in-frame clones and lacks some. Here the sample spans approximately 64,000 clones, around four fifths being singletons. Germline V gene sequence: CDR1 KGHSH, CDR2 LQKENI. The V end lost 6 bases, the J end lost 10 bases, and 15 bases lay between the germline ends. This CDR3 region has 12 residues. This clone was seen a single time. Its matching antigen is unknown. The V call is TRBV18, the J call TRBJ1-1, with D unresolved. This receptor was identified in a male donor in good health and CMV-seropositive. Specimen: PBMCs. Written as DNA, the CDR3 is TGTGCCAGCTCTCCCGACATATCAGCAGCTTTCTTT. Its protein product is CASSPDISAAFF.